This is a list of T cell receptor beta chains from one sample in a study of OX40 agonist ivuxolimab in advanced cancers. TCRdb's table, derived via immunoSEQ multiplex PCR, lists solely in-frame clones and lacks some. The repertoire holds about 50,000 clones, with roughly 84% as singletons. Sequencing was performed on CD4+ or CD8+ T cells sorted from blood, taken in a trial of the OX40 agonist ivuxolimab. These TCRs come from an adult with an advanced solid tumor such as melanoma, head and neck, liver or kidney cancer. Each CDR3 is given with its conserved first and last residue. A D gene is named only where the DNA matches it firmly. Clone size is not always given. Where it is, it says once, few, many or a class for expanded clones.

D gene: NA
J gene: TRBJ1-1
CDR3 length: 15
V gene: TRBV30
clone size: NA
CDR3 DNA: TGTGCCTGGAGCCGAGGGAGCGAGCGAAACACTGAAGCTTTCTTT
CDR3 protein: CAWSRGSERNTEAFF

D gene: NA
J gene: TRBJ1-5
CDR3 length: 18
V gene: TRBV15
clone size: NA
CDR3 DNA: TGTGCCACCAGCAGAGGCAGGGCTTCTGGTTCGGTGGATCAGCCCCAGCATTTT
CDR3 protein: CATSRGRASGSVDQPQHF

D gene: NA
J gene: TRBJ1-2
CDR3 length: 14
V gene: TRBV5-8
clone size: NA
CDR3 DNA: TGTGCCAGCAGCTTTGGACGAGCTAACTATGGCTACACCTTC
CDR3 protein: CASSFGRANYGYTF

D gene: NA
J gene: TRBJ1-1
CDR3 length: 13
V gene: TRBV30
clone size: NA
CDR3 DNA: TGTGCCTGGAGCAAGGTGTTTGGAACTGAAGCTTTCTTT
CDR3 protein: CAWSKVFGTEAFF

D gene: NA
J gene: TRBJ1-6
CDR3 length: 16
V gene: TRBV19
clone size: NA
CDR3 DNA: TGTGCCAGTAGTATAGGGAACGTACGTGATAATTCACCCCTCCACTTT
CDR3 protein: CASSIGNVRDNSPLHF

D gene: NA
J gene: TRBJ2-5
CDR3 length: 15
V gene: TRBV7-9
clone size: NA
CDR3 DNA: TGTGCCAGCAGCAAAGGCCTGACAGGCCAAGAGACCCAGTACTTC
CDR3 protein: CASSKGLTGQETQYF

D gene: TRBD1
J gene: TRBJ2-2
CDR3 length: 15
V gene: TRBV11-1
clone size: NA
CDR3 DNA: TGTGCCAGCAGCCGAAGGCAGGGGGAGATCGGGGAGCTGTTTTTT
CDR3 protein: CASSRRQGEIGELFF

D gene: NA
J gene: TRBJ2-3
CDR3 length: 15
V gene: TRBV28
clone size: NA
CDR3 DNA: TGTGCCAGCAAAACTGCAGGGGCTCCCGTACATACGCAGTATTTT
CDR3 protein: CASKTAGAPVHTQYF

D gene: TRBD2
J gene: TRBJ2-2
CDR3 length: 15
V gene: TRBV7-8
clone size: NA
CDR3 DNA: TGTGCCAGCAGCTTGGCGAGCGGGGAGTCCGGGGAGCTGTTTTTT
CDR3 protein: CASSLASGESGELFF

D gene: NA
J gene: TRBJ1-3
CDR3 length: 14
V gene: TRBV9
clone size: NA
CDR3 DNA: TGTGCCAGCAGCGTAGCGACACCTGGAAACACCATATATTTT
CDR3 protein: CASSVATPGNTIYF

D gene: TRBD2
J gene: TRBJ2-1
CDR3 length: 16
V gene: TRBV28
clone size: NA
CDR3 DNA: TGTGCCAGCAGTTCCGTCCGGGCGGGAGGGTCTGATGAGCAGTTCTTC
CDR3 protein: CASSSVRAGGSDEQFF

D gene: TRBD1
J gene: TRBJ1-4
CDR3 length: 13
V gene: TRBV19
clone size: NA
CDR3 DNA: TGTGCCAGCTCGGACAGGGTTGTTGAAAAACTGTTTTTT
CDR3 protein: CASSDRVVEKLFF

D gene: NA
J gene: TRBJ2-7
CDR3 length: 13
V gene: TRBV6-5
clone size: NA
CDR3 DNA: TGTGCCAGCAGTGAAAGGGGGAACTACGAGCAGTACTTC
CDR3 protein: CASSERGNYEQYF

D gene: TRBD1
J gene: TRBJ1-3
CDR3 length: 18
V gene: TRBV19
clone size: NA
CDR3 DNA: TGTGCCAGTAGTGCCATCACCGGGACAGGGTTTTCGGGAAACACCATATATTTT
CDR3 protein: CASSAITGTGFSGNTIYF

D gene: NA
J gene: TRBJ2-5
CDR3 length: 14
V gene: TRBV19
clone size: NA
CDR3 DNA: TGTGCCAGTAGTATCGGTGGAGGTGGGGAGACCCAGTACTTC
CDR3 protein: CASSIGGGGETQYF

D gene: NA
J gene: TRBJ2-3
CDR3 length: 15
V gene: TRBV15
clone size: NA
CDR3 DNA: TGTGCCACCAGCAGAGAGTGGGGTAGCACAGATACGCAGTATTTT
CDR3 protein: CATSREWGSTDTQYF

D gene: TRBD2
J gene: TRBJ2-5
CDR3 length: 17
V gene: TRBV18
clone size: NA
CDR3 DNA: TGTGCCAGCTCACCAAATAGCGGGGGGCCCCTGGGAGAGACCCAGTACTTC
CDR3 protein: CASSPNSGGPLGETQYF

D gene: TRBD2
J gene: TRBJ2-1
CDR3 length: 14
V gene: TRBV5-4
clone size: NA
CDR3 DNA: TGTGCCAGCAGCTTTGCGGGGGGGCACAATGAGCAGTTCTTC
CDR3 protein: CASSFAGGHNEQFF

D gene: NA
J gene: TRBJ2-5
CDR3 length: 14
V gene: TRBV2
clone size: NA
CDR3 DNA: TGTGCCAGCAGCGGTCTAGGGGGCCAAGAGACCCAGTACTTC
CDR3 protein: CASSGLGGQETQYF

D gene: NA
J gene: TRBJ1-1
CDR3 length: 12
V gene: TRBV2
clone size: NA
CDR3 DNA: TGTGCCAGAGGGGTTACGAACACTGAAGCTTTCTTT
CDR3 protein: CARGVTNTEAFF

D gene: NA
J gene: TRBJ2-3
CDR3 length: 14
V gene: TRBV7-9
clone size: NA
CDR3 DNA: TGTGCCAGCAGCCGCTTACAGGGCACAGATACGCAGTATTTT
CDR3 protein: CASSRLQGTDTQYF

D gene: NA
J gene: TRBJ1-1
CDR3 length: 16
V gene: TRBV27
clone size: NA
CDR3 DNA: TGTGCCAGCAGTTTTATGAGTGGTGCGCGGCGGCATGAAGCTTTCTTT
CDR3 protein: CASSFMSGARRHEAFF

D gene: NA
J gene: TRBJ1-1
CDR3 length: 12
V gene: TRBV11-2
clone size: NA
CDR3 DNA: TGTGCCAGCAGCTTTGGGATCACTGAAGCTTTCTTT
CDR3 protein: CASSFGITEAFF

D gene: TRBD1
J gene: TRBJ1-1
CDR3 length: 15
V gene: TRBV7-9
clone size: NA
CDR3 DNA: TGTGCCAGCAGAGGGGGGACAGACGAGAACACTGAAGCTTTCTTT
CDR3 protein: CASRGGTDENTEAFF

D gene: TRBD1
J gene: TRBJ2-7
CDR3 length: 14
V gene: TRBV5-1
clone size: NA
CDR3 DNA: TGCGCCAGCACCATACCAGGACAGGGGACCGAGCAGTACTTC
CDR3 protein: CASTIPGQGTEQYF

D gene: NA
J gene: TRBJ1-1
CDR3 length: 15
V gene: TRBV7-9
clone size: NA
CDR3 DNA: TGTGCCAGCAGCTTAGAGATGGGAAGGGGCACTGAAGCTTTCTTT
CDR3 protein: CASSLEMGRGTEAFF

D gene: TRBD1
J gene: TRBJ1-6
CDR3 length: 14
V gene: TRBV7-2
clone size: NA
CDR3 DNA: TGTGCCAGCAGCTACCGGGACAGAAATTCACCCCTCCACTTT
CDR3 protein: CASSYRDRNSPLHF

D gene: TRBD1
J gene: TRBJ1-2
CDR3 length: 16
V gene: TRBV18
clone size: NA
CDR3 DNA: TGTGCCAGCTCACCGGGACAGGGGGCCCGTAACTATGGCTACACCTTC
CDR3 protein: CASSPGQGARNYGYTF

D gene: TRBD2
J gene: TRBJ2-1
CDR3 length: 15
V gene: TRBV9
clone size: few
CDR3 DNA: TGTGCCAGCAGCGTAGTAGCGGGGAAAACGAATGAGCAGTTCTTC
CDR3 protein: CASSVVAGKTNEQFF

D gene: NA
J gene: TRBJ2-1
CDR3 length: 15
V gene: TRBV12-1
clone size: NA
CDR3 DNA: TGTGCCAGCAGCTTTGACAGGCCCTCCTACAATGAGCAGTTCTTC
CDR3 protein: CASSFDRPSYNEQFF

D gene: NA
J gene: TRBJ1-4
CDR3 length: 13
V gene: TRBV6-1
clone size: NA
CDR3 DNA: TGTGCCAGCAGTGAAGCCGGGACCGAAAAACTGTTTTTT
CDR3 protein: CASSEAGTEKLFF

D gene: NA
J gene: TRBJ2-7
CDR3 length: 11
V gene: TRBV29-1
clone size: NA
CDR3 DNA: TGCAGCGCCGCCGACAGCTACGAGCAGTACTTC
CDR3 protein: CSAADSYEQYF